Listed here are 25 T cell receptor beta chains from one sample, sequenced in a study of response to subunit inactivated influenza vaccine. In TCRdb, the RT-PCR reads were re-called with MiXCR into one record per CDR3 protein. The profile shows about 540,000 distinct CDR3 sequences, under 25% of them singletons. In addition, the sample was reused for a study of T cells expressing NK-cell markers. Per that study: Researchers built TCR beta cDNA using 5'RACE template switching with UMIs.

This sample comprised CD4+ T cells sorted from PBMCs, obtained roughly 12 days after vaccination. The receptors here all came from a man in his fifties or sixties who received an inactivated influenza vaccine.

The chain recombines TRBV10-3 with TRBJ2-3; unclear D gene. The CDR3 has 13 amino acids. Trimming took off 6 bases at V and 0 bases at J, with 7 bases between the two ends. Germline lookup yields CDR1 ENHRY and CDR2 SYGVKD. CDR3 amino acids: CAIRGKSTDTQYF. In DNA, the CDR3 is TGTGCCATCAGGGGGAAGAGCACAGATACGCAGTATTTT.

This chain uses TRBV24-1 with TRBJ2-1; 10 positions match TRBD2. Trimming at V came to 1 base and at J to 8 bases, leaving 10 bases not matched to a gene. The CDR3 extends over 17 amino acids. Germline lookup yields CDR1 KGHDR and CDR2 SFDVKD. The CDR3 sequence: CATSDLSLAGASHEQFF. The CDR3 DNA reads as TGTGCCACCAGTGATTTAAGTCTAGCGGGAGCAAGCCATGAGCAGTTCTTC.

Remarks on this clonotype: The conserved final phenylalanine or tryptophan is absent from the CDR3, which likely points to a read error. The chain links TRBV7-9 to TRBJ1-5; 9 nucleotides agree with TRBD1. V lost 1 base and J lost 4; bases outside the gene matches: 5. Germline CDR1 is SEHNR and CDR2 is FQNEAQ (reference sequence). This CDR3 spans 16 amino acids. CDR3 in amino acids: CASSLVGQGLNQPQHL. CDR3 bases: TGTGCCAGCAGCTTAGTTGGACAGGGGTTAAATCAGCCCCAGCATTTG.

The table lists this clonotype with a few counts. The V gene is TRBV20-1, the J gene TRBJ2-7; D is unclear. The CDR3 totals 12 residues. Germline V CDR1 and CDR2: DFQATT, SNEGSKA (reference sequence). The ends were cut back, 1 base at V and 7 bases at J, with 11 bases in the middle. CDR3 DNA sequence: TGCAGTGCTAGAGGGATCTCTTGGGAGCAGTACTTC. It specifies CSARGISWEQYF.

This clonotype was seen more than once but under ten times. This chain connects TRBV7-9 to TRBJ2-1; 11 bases line up with TRBD2. This CDR3 has 15 residues. Germline assignment: CDR1 SEHNR and CDR2 FQNEAQ (reference sequence). With 1 base clipped from V and 8 bases from J, the junction kept 4 bases outside the gene matches. CDR3 in amino acids: CASSLGLAGWYEQFF. DNA for the CDR3: TGTGCCAGCAGCTTAGGACTAGCGGGGTGGTATGAGCAGTTCTTC.

The CDR3 nucleotides read TGTGCCAGCAGTTACGGCGGACAGGGGAGCACTGAAGCTTTCTTT. Its protein is CASSYGGQGSTEAFF. The genes are TRBV6-2 or TRBV6-3 and TRBJ1-1; 9 nucleotides match TRBD1. Germline CDR1 and CDR2: MNHEY and SVGEGT. The ends lost 2 bases at V and 4 bases at J; junction bases unmatched: 5. The CDR3 length is 15 residues.

V usage is TRBV10-2 and J usage is TRBJ2-3, with D possibly matching TRBD1 (6 bases). Germline CDR1 WSHSY, CDR2 SAAADI. V was shortened by 6 bases and J by 0 bases, with 13 bases between the two germline ends. This CDR3 spans 15 amino acids. The CDR3 sequence is CASRATGYSTDTQYF. The CDR3 DNA follows: TGCGCCAGCAGGGCTACAGGGTATAGCACAGATACGCAGTATTTT.

The chain combines TRBV5-1 with TRBJ2-7, with TRBD1 matching over 7 bases. This CDR3 comprises 14 residues. V lost 2 bases to trimming and J lost 1 base; unmatched junction nucleotides: 3. Germline assignment: CDR1 SGHRS and CDR2 YFSETQ. The CDR3 bases are TGCGCCAGCAGCTTAGACAGGGAGTCCTACGAGCAGTACTTC. The encoded protein is CASSLDRESYEQYF. The full variable domain, with the rest looked up from reference TRBV5-1 and TRBJ2-7, is KAGVTQTPRYLIKTRGQQVTLSCSPISGHRSVSWYQQTPGQGLQFLFEYFSETQRNKGNFPGRFSGRQFSNSRSEMNVSTLELGDSALYLCASSLDRESYEQYFGPGTRLTVT.

V and J are TRBV7-9 and TRBJ1-2, with 10 bases aligning to TRBD1. V dropped 5 bases and J dropped 2; count of bases not matched to a gene: 2. CDR1 is SEHNR and CDR2 is FQNEAQ in the germline V gene (reference sequence). The CDR3 loop spans 14 amino acids. CDR3 loop: CASSRGQGNYGYTF. The CDR3 bases are TGTGCCAGCAGCAGGGGACAGGGGAACTATGGCTACACCTTC.

The rearrangement uses TRBV12-3 or TRBV12-4 and TRBJ1-5; tentative D call: TRBD1 (5 bases). The germline V and J ends were trimmed by 2 bases and 6 bases, with 11 bases remaining between them. There are 14 residues in the CDR3. The CDR3 sequence is CASSLMGRIQPQHF. DNA of the CDR3: TGTGCCAGCAGTTTAATGGGACGCATTCAGCCCCAGCATTTT.

In its sample, this clonotype was seen a few times. This chain connects TRBV5-5 to TRBJ2-7; no definite D call. Germline loops: CDR1 SGHKS, CDR2 YYEKEE (reference sequence). The V and J ends lost 0 bases and 0 bases respectively, with 16 bases between them. The CDR3 consists of 17 residues. The CDR3 loop reads CASSLEYGRRSSYEQYF. CDR3 nucleotides: TGTGCCAGCAGCTTGGAATATGGGCGAAGGAGCTCCTACGAGCAGTACTTC.

This clonotype was found a few times. The chain carries TRBV4-2 and TRBJ1-1, with D possibly TRBD1 on 5 matching bases. Germline V gene lookup returns CDR1 LGHNA and CDR2 YNFKEQ. Deletions cut 3 bases from V and 10 bases from J, with 12 bases between. This CDR3 region has 12 residues. Written as DNA, the CDR3 is TGTGCCAGCAGCCAGGGGATGGGGGGAGCTTTCTTT. Its translation is CASSQGMGGAFF.

This clonotype was counted at least ten times. This CDR3 reads CASSGGQGAYNEQFF. CDR3 coding DNA: TGTGCCAGCAGCGGCGGACAGGGGGCCTACAATGAGCAGTTCTTC. V gene TRBV5-8 combines with J gene TRBJ2-1; 10 bases are a match to TRBD1. Looked up from germline, CDR1 is SGHTS and CDR2 is YDEGEE. V lost 4 bases, J lost 2 bases, and 3 bases stayed unmatched. The CDR3 is made up of 15 amino acids.

This chain links TRBV21-1 with TRBJ2-7; the table's D call, TRBD2, was not checked against the DNA. TRBV21-1 is termed a pseudogene. CDR3 length: 13 amino acids. The CDR3 here is CASPVPVMREQYF. DNA of the CDR3: TGTGCCAGCCCAGTGCCGGTCATGCGCGAGCAGTACTTC.

The J gene is TRBJ2-7, the V gene TRBV7-2; D is perhaps TRBD2 (6 bases). CDR1 is SGHTA and CDR2 is FQGNSA in the germline V gene. The CDR3 has 13 amino acids. Trimming removed 1 base at V and 6 bases at J, with 10 bases between. CDR3 coding DNA: TGTGCCAGCAGCTTAGTGCGGGAATCCGAGCAGTACTTC. It codes for CASSLVRESEQYF.

This clonotype came up a few times. V is TRBV7-2 and J is TRBJ2-5; D is ambiguous. CDR3 size: 12 residues. Trimming pared 4 bases from V and 4 bases from J, leaving 7 bases between. The germline CDR1 and CDR2 sequences are SGHTA and FQGNSA. CDR3 sequence: CASSSVRETQYF. CDR3 bases: TGTGCCAGCAGCTCCGTCAGAGAGACCCAGTACTTC.

DNA for the CDR3: TGTGCCAGCAGCGTAGCGGTAACCACAGATACGCAGTATTTT. Translating it yields CASSVAVTTDTQYF. V and J are TRBV9 and TRBJ2-3, with D hard to call. V lost 0 bases and J lost 2, with 7 bases in between. CDR3 length: 14 amino acids. Germline CDR1 and CDR2: SGDLS and YYNGEE.

Ten or more counts support this clonotype. V gene TRBV4-1 combines with J gene TRBJ2-5; 7 positions match TRBD1. CDR3 length: 15 amino acids. Germline-derived CDR1 and CDR2 are MGHRA and YSYEKL. V dropped 1 base and J dropped 1; count of bases not matched to a gene: 3. Here the CDR3 reads CASSQGDRFQETQYF. CDR3 nucleotide sequence: TGCGCCAGCAGCCAAGGGGACAGATTCCAAGAGACCCAGTACTTC.

This chain uses TRBV7-2 with TRBJ2-3; D tentatively fits TRBD1 or TRBD2 (7 bases each). The CDR3 consists of 13 residues. The V gene lost 10 bases and the J gene lost 2 bases, with 13 bases spanning the gap. In germline, CDR1 is SGHTA, CDR2 FQGNSA. The CDR3 DNA reads as TGTGCCACCAGGGGGGGGAACACAGATACGCAGTATTTT. Its protein is CATRGGNTDTQYF. Looking up the rest from reference TRBV7-2 and TRBJ2-3 gives the full variable domain: GAGVSQSPSNKVTEKGKDVELRCDPISGHTALYWYRQSLGQGLEFLIYFQGNSAPDKSGLPSDRFSAERTGGSVSTLTIQRTQQEDSAVYLCATRGGNTDTQYFGPGTRLTVL.

The genes are TRBV6-5 and TRBJ1-3; TRBD1 matches 8 bases. Germline values: CDR1 MNHEY, CDR2 SVGAGI. This CDR3 has 18 residues. Trimming at V came to 2 bases and at J to 1 base, leaving 10 bases not matched to a gene. In DNA, the CDR3 is TGTGCCAGCAGTTACAAAGCTTGGACAGGGAGGTCTGGAAACACCATATATTTT. This translates into CASSYKAWTGRSGNTIYF.

The table lists this clonotype with a few counts. The chain uses TRBV30 and TRBJ1-5; 7 positions agree with TRBD1. CDR1 GTSNPN and CDR2 SVGIG come from the germline V gene (reference sequence). The CDR3 length is 15 residues. The V gene end was trimmed by 1 base and the J gene end by 0 bases; junction bases not matched to a gene: 3. As DNA, the CDR3 is TGTGCCTGGAGTGGGGGGACAGCTAGCAATCAGCCCCAGCATTTT. Residues: CAWSGGTASNQPQHF.

The chain combines TRBV24-1 with TRBJ2-5; 7 nucleotides agree with TRBD2. V lost 5 bases and J lost 1; bases outside the gene matches: 3. Germline V gene data show CDR1 as KGHDR and CDR2 as SFDVKD. This CDR3 spans 14 amino acids. The CDR3 coding sequence is TGTGCCACCAGTGCGACTAGCTTCCAAGAGACCCAGTACTTC. Protein: CATSATSFQETQYF.

Many counts were recorded for this clonotype. The chain recombines TRBV20-1 with TRBJ2-7; 13 nucleotides align to TRBD2. J lost 4 bases, V lost 6 bases, and 6 bases had no gene match. The V gene's germline CDR1 is DFQATT and CDR2 SNEGSKA (reference sequence). The CDR3 is made up of 14 amino acids. The CDR3 region is CSAQRTSGGYEQYF. CDR3 in DNA: TGCAGTGCCCAAAGGACTAGCGGGGGTTACGAGCAGTACTTC.

CDR3 sequence (DNA): TGCAGCGTGACGACAGGGGGGAGCAATCAGCCCCAGCATTTT. Translated: CSVTTGGSNQPQHF. V usage is TRBV29-1 and J usage is TRBJ1-5; 9 nucleotides match TRBD1. J lost 1 base, V lost 6 bases, and 4 bases had no gene match. In germline, CDR1 is SQVTM, CDR2 ANQGSEA. This CDR3 region has 14 residues.

The V gene is TRBV6-5, the J gene TRBJ1-1; maybe TRBD1 (5 bases). Germline loops: CDR1 MNHEY, CDR2 SVGAGI. Trimming cost V 0 bases and J 7 bases, with 15 bases left between them. The CDR3 has 15 amino acids. The CDR3 spells CASSYSMGGRGEAFF. Here the CDR3 DNA reads TGTGCCAGCAGTTACTCGATGGGGGGGAGGGGTGAAGCTTTCTTT.